This T cell receptor (beta chain) stems from a study of T cells expressing NK-cell markers. Study-level information: Eight donors were sequenced, of whom seven were HCMV-seropositive, while the remaining one was HCMV-seronegative.

Turning to this clonotype: Its matching antigen is unknown.

Per germline, CDR1 MNHNS and CDR2 SASEGT. This CDR3 contains 15 residues. cDNA encoding TCR beta was synthesized via 5'RACE template switching incorporating UMIs. TCRdb derives one entry per CDR3 protein from the 5' RACE reads, leaving out DNA. The sample includes a few hundred thousand distinct CDR3 sequences. Notes on the study in general: Also leading the CD3+CD56-NKG2C+ fraction in a few donors were these clonotypes.

The sequence derives from a man aged 18-30 years in good health. Sequencing was carried out using blood T cells: a sorted CD56 or NKG2C T cell subset, CD4+ or CD8+ T cells, or bulk PBMC T cells (not recorded which). This chain joins TRBV6-1 and TRBJ1-5; TCRdb indicates TRBD1, and absent DNA this call remains unverified. The CDR3 reads CASRDGQGINQPQHF.